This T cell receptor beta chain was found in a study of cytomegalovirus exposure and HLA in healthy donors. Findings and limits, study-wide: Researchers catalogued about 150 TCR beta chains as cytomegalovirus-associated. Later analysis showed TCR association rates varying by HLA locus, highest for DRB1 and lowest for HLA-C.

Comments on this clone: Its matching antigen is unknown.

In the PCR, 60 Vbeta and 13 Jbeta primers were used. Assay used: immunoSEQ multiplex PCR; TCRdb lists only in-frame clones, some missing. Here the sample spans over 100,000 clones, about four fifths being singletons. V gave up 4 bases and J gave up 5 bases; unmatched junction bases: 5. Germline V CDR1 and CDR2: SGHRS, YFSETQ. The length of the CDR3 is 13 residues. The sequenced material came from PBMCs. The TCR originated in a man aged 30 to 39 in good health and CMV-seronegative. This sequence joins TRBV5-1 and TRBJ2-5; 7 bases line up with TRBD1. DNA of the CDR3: TGCGCCAGCAGCAACACAGGGGAGGAGACCCAGTACTTC. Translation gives CASSNTGEETQYF.